The 26 T cell receptor beta chains reported below all come from one sample, sequenced in a study of cytomegalovirus exposure and HLA in healthy donors. Both 60 Vbeta primers and 13 Jbeta primers went into the PCR. Only in-frame clones appear in the TCRdb table, and some are missing; sequencing was by immunoSEQ multiplex PCR. This table has around 250,000 clones, about nine tenths appearing once. The sample taken for sequencing was PBMCs. The source of these receptors is a girl aged 2-9 years in good health and CMV-seronegative.

The rearrangement links TRBV13 to TRBJ1-1; D possibly corresponds to TRBD1 (5 bases). Looked up from germline, CDR1 is PRHDT and CDR2 is FYEKMQ (reference sequence). The CDR3 has 16 amino acids. V lost 4 bases, J lost 6 bases, and 21 bases lay in between. The CDR3 nucleotides are TGTGCCAGCAGCTCTAATTCGGGGCTTCGGGAGGCTGAAGCTTTCTTT. Residues: CASSSNSGLREAEAFF.

The chain links TRBV5-8 to TRBJ2-5, with D tentatively TRBD1 (6 bases). The CDR3 extends over 15 amino acids. V was clipped by 2 bases and J by 4 bases, with 15 bases between them. CDR1 SGHTS and CDR2 YDEGEE come from the germline V gene. Here the CDR3 reads CASSLQPGVPETQYF. The CDR3 DNA reads TGTGCCAGCAGCTTACAACCAGGGGTCCCAGAGACCCAGTACTTC.

This chain joins TRBV2 and TRBJ2-5; 7 bases line up with TRBD1. The germline V gene has CDR1 SNHLY and CDR2 FYNNEI. After removal of 6 bases from V and 5 bases from J, the junction contained 9 bases not matched to a gene. The length of the CDR3 is 14 residues. The DNA of the CDR3 is TGTGCCAGCAGACCTCAGGGGGTAAGGGAGACCCAGTACTTC. This gives the protein CASRPQGVRETQYF.

CDR3 DNA sequence: TGTGCCAGCAGCCAGGCACAAGCGGGAGCAGGAGAGACCCAGTACTTC. Amino acids: CASSQAQAGAGETQYF. This chain connects TRBV4-2 to TRBJ2-5; TRBD2 aligns across 8 bases. J gave up 4 bases and V 3 bases, and 10 bases lay outside the gene matches. This CDR3 is 16 amino acids long. Germline loops: CDR1 LGHNA, CDR2 YNFKEQ.

The CDR3 DNA is TGTGCCAGCAGCTTAGCCGTAGCGAGCTCCTACAATGAGCAGTTCTTC. It yields the protein CASSLAVASSYNEQFF. The chain combines TRBV7-2 with TRBJ2-1; the D gene is possibly TRBD2 (5 bases). There are 16 residues in the CDR3. The ends were cut back, 0 bases at V and 0 bases at J, with 9 bases in the middle. Germline V gene data show CDR1 as SGHTA and CDR2 as FQGNSA. The variable domain in full, with the rest retrieved from reference TRBV7-2 and TRBJ2-1, is GAGVSQSPSNKVTEKGKDVELRCDPISGHTALYWYRQSLGQGLEFLIYFQGNSAPDKSGLPSDRFSAERTGGSVSTLTIQRTQQEDSAVYLCASSLAVASSYNEQFFGPGTRLTVL.

The rearrangement links TRBV7-6 to TRBJ2-1, with TRBD2 identical over 10 bases. The V segment lost 3 bases and the J segment 2 bases; nucleotides outside the gene matches: 4. This CDR3 comprises 16 residues. CDR1 and CDR2 from the germline V gene are SGHVS and FNYEAQ. The DNA of the CDR3 is TGTGCCAGCAGCTTGGCTAGCGGGGGCGCCTACAATGAGCAGTTCTTC. Protein sequence: CASSLASGGAYNEQFF.

This sequence joins TRBV6-5 and TRBJ2-1; TRBD1 matches 7 bases. Germline values: CDR1 MNHEY, CDR2 SVGAGI. J lost 8 bases, V lost 7 bases, and 8 bases had no gene match. The CDR3 extends over 13 amino acids. In DNA, the CDR3 is TGTGCCAGCACCTTGACAGGGATGGATGAGCAGTTCTTC. It encodes CASTLTGMDEQFF.

About this clone: At the DNA level, this CDR3 is encoded by other sequences in the same sample as well. The chain joins TRBV9 to TRBJ1-2, with TRBD1 identical over 7 bases. The CDR3 covers 13 residues. V lost 3 bases to trimming and J lost 8 bases; unmatched junction nucleotides: 7. The germline CDR1 and CDR2 sequences are SGDLS and YYNGEE. CDR3 bases: TGTGCCAGCAGCGCAAGACAGGGAAGGGGCTACACCTTC. Translated: CASSARQGRGYTF.

A single count supports this clone. V and J are TRBV29-1 and TRBJ1-5; possible D gene TRBD1, 5 bases. Germline V gene data show CDR1 as SQVTM and CDR2 as ANQGSEA. This CDR3 has 15 residues. V gave up 6 bases and J gave up 4 bases, with 19 bases separating them. This CDR3 reads CSVVFPGGVNQPQHF. The CDR3 nucleotides are TGCAGCGTCGTCTTCCCGGGGGGAGTAAATCAGCCCCAGCATTTT.

In its sample, this clone was seen a few times. The chain recombines TRBV25-1 with TRBJ2-3; possible D gene TRBD2, 5 bases. The CDR3 totals 15 residues. Trimming shortened V by 3 bases and J by 5 bases, and 15 bases separated the two germline ends. Germline CDR1 MGHDK, CDR2 SYGVNS. The CDR3 nucleotides are TGTGCCAGCAGTGATTTTCGGCTAGCTGGAGATACGCAGTATTTT. It specifies CASSDFRLAGDTQYF. The full variable domain, in which reference TRBV25-1 and TRBJ2-3 provide the parts outside the CDR3, is EADIYQTPRYLVIGTGKKITLECSQTMGHDKMYWYQQDPGMELHLIHYSYGVNSTEKGDLSSESTVSRIRTEHFPLTLESARPSHTSQYLCASSDFRLAGDTQYFGPGTRLTVL.

The chain couples TRBV4-1 to TRBJ1-2, with 10 bases identical to TRBD1. V lost 3 bases and J lost 5; bases outside the gene matches: 6. The CDR3 loop spans 15 amino acids. Germline V gene data show CDR1 as MGHRA and CDR2 as YSYEKL. This CDR3 is CASSHAGTGVYGYTF. CDR3 in DNA: TGCGCCAGCAGCCACGCCGGGACAGGGGTTTATGGCTACACCTTC.

This clone was seen only once. The chain links TRBV27 to TRBJ2-2, with D tentatively TRBD1 (5 bases). The CDR3 length is 17 residues. V lost 3 bases and J lost 4, with 18 bases in between. The germline gives CDR1 MNHEY, CDR2 SMNVEV (reference sequence). The CDR3: CASSLGLRQYRTGELFF. The CDR3 DNA follows: TGTGCCAGCAGTTTGGGGCTACGGCAATATCGCACCGGGGAGCTGTTTTTT.

The gene calls are TRBV6-5 and TRBJ1-6; 9 positions agree with TRBD1. The CDR3 is 15 residues long. After removal of 7 bases from V and 9 bases from J, the junction contained 10 bases not matched to a gene. From germline, CDR1 is MNHEY and CDR2 SVGAGI. CDR3 DNA: TGTGCCAGCACCAAAATCAGGGGACAGGGTTCACCCCTCCACTTT. It translates to CASTKIRGQGSPLHF.

The genes are TRBV7-9 and TRBJ1-2; TRBD1 is a possible D gene (5 bases). The length of the CDR3 is 13 residues. Between the trimmed V and J ends, which lost 5 bases and 4 bases, there was a span of 11 bases. Germline CDR1 and CDR2: SEHNR and FQNEAQ (reference sequence). The CDR3 region has the DNA TGTGCCAGCAGCGAAGGACATGGCTATGGCTACACCTTC. Protein product: CASSEGHGYGYTF.

The chain recombines TRBV6-1 with TRBJ1-5; D remains ambiguous. Germline CDR1 and CDR2: MNHNS and SASEGT. V was shortened by 7 bases and J by 7 bases, with 11 bases between the two germline ends. This CDR3 spans 12 amino acids. The CDR3 reads CASNTVGQPQHF. In nucleotides, the CDR3 is TGTGCCAGCAATACTGTCGGGCAGCCCCAGCATTTT.

J is TRBJ2-2 and V is TRBV5-6; 7 nucleotides match TRBD1. The CDR3 runs 15 residues. Germline assignment: CDR1 SGHDT and CDR2 YYEEEE. J was trimmed by 6 bases and V by 4 bases; bases with no gene match: 9. In DNA, the CDR3 is TGTGCCAGCAGCCCACAGGGGCGGTTTTCCGGGGAGCTGTTTTTT. Encoded protein: CASSPQGRFSGELFF.

The genes are TRBV2 and TRBJ2-1; 11 bases align to TRBD2. The CDR3 runs to 16 residues. V shed 3 bases and J 8 bases; nucleotides not matched to a gene: 9. Germline values: CDR1 SNHLY, CDR2 FYNNEI. CDR3 nucleotide sequence: TGTGCCAGCAGTGATGCGGTACTAGCGGGAGTATATGAGCAGTTCTTC. Residues: CASSDAVLAGVYEQFF.

This chain uses TRBV6-1 with TRBJ2-7, with a tentative D call TRBD2 (5 bases). From germline, CDR1 is MNHNS and CDR2 SASEGT. The germline V and J ends were trimmed by 4 bases and 7 bases, with 11 bases remaining between them. The CDR3 totals 12 residues. CDR3 in DNA: TGTGCCAGCAGTGTCGCTAGCTTGGAGCAGTACTTC. Protein sequence: CASSVASLEQYF.

Only one count was recorded for this clone. At one end the junction does not follow the germline gene, possibly because of a read error. V and J are TRBV5-1 and TRBJ1-2, with D maybe TRBD1 (6 bases). Germline CDR1 SGHRS, CDR2 YFSETQ. The CDR3 consists of 15 residues. The chain's CDR3 is CASSLRSGVYDGHTF. DNA for the CDR3: TGCGCCAGCAGCTTGAGGTCAGGGGTGTACGATGGCCACACCTTC.

The rearrangement links TRBV6-6 to TRBJ2-5; D unresolved. The CDR3 length is 12 residues. CDR1 MNHNY and CDR2 SVGAGI come from the germline V gene (reference sequence). V lost 1 base, J lost 4 bases, and 4 bases lay in between. CDR3 DNA: TGTGCCAGCAGTTACTTCGGAGAGACCCAGTACTTC. Amino acid sequence: CASSYFGETQYF.

This clone was counted only a few times. This chain joins TRBV5-6 and TRBJ1-5; the D is unclear. The CDR3 runs 16 residues. The ends were cut back, 2 bases at V and 7 bases at J, with 19 bases in the middle. CDR1 is SGHDT and CDR2 is YYEEEE in the germline V gene. DNA for the CDR3: TGTGCCAGCAGCTTCCGTGGTCGAGGGATTGAACAGCCCCAGCATTTT. It specifies CASSFRGRGIEQPQHF.

This clone appeared a single time. J is TRBJ1-4 and V is TRBV9, with 8 positions matching TRBD1. Trimming at V came to 3 bases and at J to 4 bases, leaving 5 bases not matched to a gene. The germline V gene encodes CDR1 SGDLS and CDR2 YYNGEE. The CDR3 totals 15 residues. CDR3 in amino acids: CASSDGQGRNEKLFF. The CDR3 coding sequence is TGTGCCAGCAGCGATGGACAGGGTCGTAATGAAAAACTGTTTTTT.

This CDR3 reads CASSWGAWDRGQNNYGYTF. The CDR3 DNA follows: TGTGCCAGCAGCTGGGGGGCGTGGGACAGGGGGCAAAATAACTATGGCTACACCTTC. The rearrangement uses TRBV7-2 and TRBJ1-2; 12 nucleotides line up with TRBD1. J was trimmed by 1 base and V by 4 bases; bases with no gene match: 13. The CDR3 consists of 19 residues. Germline V CDR1 and CDR2: SGHTA, FQGNSA.

This clone was counted a single time. The gene calls are TRBV14 and TRBJ1-2, with 9 bases fitting TRBD1. V lost 2 bases, J lost 8 bases, and 12 bases stayed unmatched. Per the germline V gene, CDR1 is SGHDN and CDR2 is FVKESK. The CDR3 runs 16 residues. Here the CDR3 reads CASSQQTTGGPRGYTF. The CDR3 region has the DNA TGTGCCAGCAGCCAACAAACGACAGGGGGTCCGCGGGGCTACACCTTC.

The chain combines TRBV28 with TRBJ1-3; possibly TRBD1 for D (6 bases). The CDR3 totals 17 residues. V lost 3 bases and J 6 bases, leaving 21 bases between the germline ends. CDR1 and CDR2 from the germline V gene are MDHEN and SYDVKM. CDR3 in amino acids: CASSFTAGTRSSNTIYF. The DNA for the CDR3 is TGTGCCAGCAGTTTCACAGCCGGGACACGTTCATCAAACACCATATATTTT. The whole variable domain, remainder taken from reference TRBV28 and TRBJ1-3, is DVKVTQSSRYLVKRTGEKVFLECVQDMDHENMFWYRQDPGLGLRLIYFSYDVKMKEKGDIPEGYSVSREKKERFSLILESASTNQTSMYLCASSFTAGTRSSNTIYFGEGSWLTVV.

The chain combines TRBV5-4 with TRBJ1-5; D gene uncertain. This CDR3 is built from 13 residues. In germline, CDR1 is SGHNT, CDR2 YYREEE (reference sequence). Between the trimmed V and J ends, which lost 5 bases and 7 bases, there was a span of 13 bases. CDR3 amino acids: CASRWSFCQPQHF. DNA for the CDR3: TGTGCCAGCAGGTGGAGCTTTTGCCAGCCCCAGCATTTT.